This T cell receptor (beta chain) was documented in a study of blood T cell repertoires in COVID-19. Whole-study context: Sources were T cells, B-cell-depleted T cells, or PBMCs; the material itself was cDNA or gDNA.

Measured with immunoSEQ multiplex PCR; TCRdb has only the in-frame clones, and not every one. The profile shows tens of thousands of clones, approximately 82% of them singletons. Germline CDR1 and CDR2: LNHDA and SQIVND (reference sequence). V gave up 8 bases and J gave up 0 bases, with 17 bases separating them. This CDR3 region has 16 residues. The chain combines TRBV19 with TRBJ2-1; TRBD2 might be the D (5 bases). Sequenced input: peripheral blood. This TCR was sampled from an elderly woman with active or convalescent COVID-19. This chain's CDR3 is CASHSRGPSSYNEQFF. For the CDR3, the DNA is TGTGCCAGTCACTCCCGGGGTCCCAGCTCCTACAATGAGCAGTTCTTC.